The sequence of this T cell receptor (beta chain) was determined in a study of blood T cell repertoires in COVID-19. Study-level background: The study drew acute and convalescent COVID-19 samples from the United States, Italy and Spain. Nucleic acid was either cDNA or gDNA, and it came from T cells, B-cell-depleted T cells, or PBMCs.

This clone was seen only once. V shed 6 bases, J shed 1 base, and the junction held 3 bases outside the gene matches. Germline V gene sequence: CDR1 LNHDA, CDR2 SQIVND (reference sequence). There are 14 residues in the CDR3. Source study methods: Counts of nucleated cells, estimated from reference gene primer amplification, were obtained. TCRdb's table, derived via immunoSEQ multiplex PCR, lists solely in-frame clones and lacks some. V and J calls and clone size are those listed in that table; D and trimming were worked out from the DNA. Here the sample spans about 95,000 clones, more than 80% being singletons.

The source is a human donor in a cohort sampled during active COVID-19. Material: peripheral blood. The chain combines TRBV19 with TRBJ1-1, with 9 bases fitting TRBD1. CDR3 in DNA: TGTGCCAGTAGCCGGGACAGGGAGAACACTGAAGCTTTCTTT. Encoded protein: CASSRDRENTEAFF.